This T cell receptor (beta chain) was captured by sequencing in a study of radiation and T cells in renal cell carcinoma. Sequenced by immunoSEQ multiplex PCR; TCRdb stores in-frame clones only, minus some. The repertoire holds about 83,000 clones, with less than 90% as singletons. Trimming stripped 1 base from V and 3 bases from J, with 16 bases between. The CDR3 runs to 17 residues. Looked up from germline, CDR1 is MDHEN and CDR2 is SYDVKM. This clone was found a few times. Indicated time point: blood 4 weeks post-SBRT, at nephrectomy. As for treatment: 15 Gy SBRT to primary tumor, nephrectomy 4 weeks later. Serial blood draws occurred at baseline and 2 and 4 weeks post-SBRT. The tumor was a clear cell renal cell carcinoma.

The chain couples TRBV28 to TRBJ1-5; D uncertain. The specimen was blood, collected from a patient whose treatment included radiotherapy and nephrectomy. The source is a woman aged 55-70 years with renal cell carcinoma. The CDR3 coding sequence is TGTGCCAGCAGTTTATTTCGGACCCGAGGCCCCAATCAGCCCCAGCATTTT. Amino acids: CASSLFRTRGPNQPQHF.